The clone carrying this T cell receptor (beta chain) was seen at least ten times. The target antigen is unknown. Per the germline V gene, CDR1 is SGHVS and CDR2 is FNYEAQ. V lost 4 bases and J lost 4, with 8 bases in between. This CDR3 is 13 amino acids long. The entry originates in a study of molecular identifiers for immune sequencing clone quantification. Study-level information: RNA, taken in replicates from approximately 20,000 or 100,000 naive CD8 cells, was split five ways, with four sequenced.

Notes on the study in general: Clones above 20 RNA copies contained over 97% of effector molecules but under 1% of naive ones.

TCR libraries were built in bulk with a published protocol and specific TCR primers. TCRdb reprocessed the PCR reads via MiXCR and lists one record per CDR3 protein. The sample carries under 800,000 distinct CDR3 sequences, 25% recorded once. Libraries used roughly 18,000 to 1,100,000 sorted naive CD8 T cells and 10%, 30% or 50% RNA input. This chain joins TRBV7-6 and TRBJ1-5; D is undetermined. This receptor was taken from a human donor in good health. Some libraries in this study had Jurkat cell RNA spiked in. What was sequenced was naive CD8+ T cells from blood, with Jurkat cell RNA spiked in. Subset here: FACS-sorted CD8+CD4-CCR7+CD45RA+ naive T cells. CDR3 DNA: TGTGCCAGCAGCTCCGATAAAAATCAGCCCCAGCATTTT. Its translation: CASSSDKNQPQHF.